A single sample gave rise to the 13 T cell receptor beta chains below, sequenced in a study of blood T cell repertoires in COVID-19. Method: immunoSEQ multiplex PCR; TCRdb's copy keeps in-frame clones and lacks some. The sample comprises roughly 320,000 clones, roughly 90% of which are singletons, and about 1.7% rests with the top ten. The sample was peripheral blood. These receptors were obtained from a woman under 40 with COVID-19, enrolled during active disease.

This chain connects TRBV5-5 to TRBJ1-5; D not certain. Germline-derived CDR1 and CDR2 are SGHKS and YYEKEE (reference sequence). This CDR3 region has 16 residues. V dropped 4 bases and J dropped 0 bases, with 14 bases sitting between them. The CDR3: CASSLLGADSNQPQHF. CDR3 DNA sequence: TGTGCCAGCAGCCTTTTAGGCGCGGATAGCAATCAGCCCCAGCATTTT.

The J gene is TRBJ2-1, the V gene TRBV18; 9 bases map to TRBD1. Germline V lookup: CDR1 KGHSH, CDR2 LQKENI. This CDR3 comprises 18 residues. J gave up 9 bases and V 6 bases, and 21 bases lay outside the gene matches. This CDR3 is CASSFLLLGTGNGGEQFF. CDR3 nucleotide sequence: TGTGCCAGCTCCTTTCTGCTCCTCGGGACAGGGAATGGCGGTGAGCAGTTCTTC.

V usage is TRBV7-2 and J usage is TRBJ1-6; the match to TRBD1 covers 12 bases. The CDR3 length is 16 residues. Losses at the gene ends were 4 bases for V and 9 bases for J; bases not matched to a gene: 7. The V gene's germline CDR1 is SGHTA and CDR2 FQGNSA. For the CDR3, the DNA is TGTGCCAGCAGCTCTAGGGACAGGGGGCTTGGTTCACCCCTCCACTTT. Amino acids: CASSSRDRGLGSPLHF. The full variable domain, completed using reference TRBV7-2 and TRBJ1-6, is GAGVSQSPSNKVTEKGKDVELRCDPISGHTALYWYRQSLGQGLEFLIYFQGNSAPDKSGLPSDRFSAERTGGSVSTLTIQRTQQEDSAVYLCASSSRDRGLGSPLHFGNGTRLTVT.

CDR3: CASSPPGGALNEQFF. The CDR3 DNA follows: TGTGCCAGCTCACCACCGGGGGGGGCGCTCAATGAGCAGTTCTTC. V usage is TRBV18 and J usage is TRBJ2-1, with D possibly being TRBD2 (7 bases). The V end was cut by 0 bases, the J end by 6 bases, with 12 bases between. The CDR3 is 15 residues long. CDR1 is KGHSH and CDR2 is LQKENI in the germline V gene.

The chain links TRBV7-2 to TRBJ2-3; D is possibly TRBD1 (6 bases). CDR1 is SGHTA and CDR2 is FQGNSA in the germline V gene. Trimming pared 5 bases from V and 1 base from J, leaving 10 bases between. The CDR3 sequence is 14 residues long. The CDR3 loop is CASSAGVRTDTQYF. Written as DNA, the CDR3 is TGTGCCAGCAGCGCAGGGGTCCGCACAGATACGCAGTATTTT. The variable domain in full, completed from reference TRBV7-2 and TRBJ2-3, reads GAGVSQSPSNKVTEKGKDVELRCDPISGHTALYWYRQSLGQGLEFLIYFQGNSAPDKSGLPSDRFSAERTGGSVSTLTIQRTQQEDSAVYLCASSAGVRTDTQYFGPGTRLTVL.

This chain connects TRBV3-1 (or the pseudogene TRBV3-2) to TRBJ1-1; maybe TRBD1 (5 bases). V was pared by 1 base and J by 5 bases, with 11 bases between. CDR1 and CDR2 (germline): LGHDT, YNNKEL (reference sequence). CDR3 length: 14 residues. CDR3 protein: CASSQVYGGTEAFF. Written as DNA, the CDR3 is TGTGCCAGCAGCCAAGTCTACGGGGGAACTGAAGCTTTCTTT.

This chain uses TRBV28 with TRBJ1-5, with D possibly being TRBD1 (6 bases). There are 17 residues in the CDR3. V lost 5 bases and J lost 1, with 18 bases in between. Germline lookup yields CDR1 MDHEN and CDR2 SYDVKM. CDR3 region: CASSPSRGGSSNQPQHF. CDR3 bases: TGTGCCAGCAGTCCCTCGAGGGGGGGTTCAAGCAATCAGCCCCAGCATTTT. Full variable domain (remainder filled in from reference TRBV28 and TRBJ1-5): DVKVTQSSRYLVKRTGEKVFLECVQDMDHENMFWYRQDPGLGLRLIYFSYDVKMKEKGDIPEGYSVSREKKERFSLILESASTNQTSMYLCASSPSRGGSSNQPQHFGDGTRLSIL.

The CDR3 reads CSVQEPSYGYTF. CDR3 coding DNA: TGCAGCGTACAGGAGCCTTCCTATGGCTACACCTTC. The J gene is TRBJ1-2, the V gene TRBV29-1, with D possibly matching TRBD1 (5 bases). The CDR3 consists of 12 residues. V shed 6 bases and J shed 4 bases, with 12 bases lying between them. Germline lookup yields CDR1 SQVTM and CDR2 ANQGSEA. Drawing the rest from reference TRBV29-1 and TRBJ1-2, the complete variable domain is SAVISQKPSRDICQRGTSLTIQCQVDSQVTMMFWYRQQPGQSLTLIATANQGSEATYESGFVIDKFPISRPNLTFSTLTVSNMSPEDSSIYLCSVQEPSYGYTFGSGTRLTVV.

V usage is TRBV5-6 and J usage is TRBJ2-3; D possibly corresponds to TRBD1 (5 bases). Trimming took off 4 bases at V and 1 base at J, with 7 bases between the two ends. The CDR3 totals 13 residues. CDR1 is SGHDT and CDR2 is YYEEEE in the germline V gene. CDR3 in DNA: TGTGCCAGCAGCCTACAGGGCACAGATACGCAGTATTTT. Translation gives CASSLQGTDTQYF.

The chain recombines TRBV5-6 with TRBJ2-1; the match to TRBD1 covers 8 bases. The ends lost 2 bases at V and 6 bases at J; junction bases unmatched: 4. In germline, CDR1 is SGHDT, CDR2 YYEEEE. This CDR3 spans 14 amino acids. The CDR3 sequence: CASSFGQGLNEQFF. The CDR3 DNA sequence: TGTGCCAGCAGCTTCGGACAGGGTCTCAATGAGCAGTTCTTC.

The chain carries TRBV24-1 and TRBJ2-5, with 8 nucleotides matching TRBD1. The J segment lost 5 bases and the V segment lost 4 bases, leaving 11 bases of the junction unmatched. CDR1 KGHDR and CDR2 SFDVKD come from the germline V gene. The length of the CDR3 is 16 residues. CDR3 protein: CATSDHGQGSGETQYF. The DNA for the CDR3 is TGTGCCACCAGTGACCATGGACAGGGTAGTGGGGAGACCCAGTACTTC.

V usage is TRBV7-9 and J usage is TRBJ1-1, with 7 nucleotides matching TRBD1. The length of the CDR3 is 14 residues. Germline trimming cut 5 bases from V and 9 bases from J; bases unmatched to any gene: 12. Looked up from germline, CDR1 is SEHNR and CDR2 is FQNEAQ (reference sequence). For the CDR3, the DNA is TGTGCCAGCAGCGTCGGGACAGTCACACCCCAAGCTTTCTTT. It codes for CASSVGTVTPQAFF.

The gene calls are TRBV3-1 (or the pseudogene TRBV3-2) and TRBJ1-4; tentatively, D is TRBD1 (5 bases). Per the germline V gene, CDR1 is LGHDT and CDR2 is YNNKEL (reference sequence). V lost 5 bases to trimming and J lost 8 bases, with 12 bases between them. This CDR3 comprises 13 residues. The chain's CDR3 is CASSYRGEEKLFF. CDR3 coding DNA: TGTGCCAGCAGCTATCGGGGGGAAGAAAAACTGTTTTTT.